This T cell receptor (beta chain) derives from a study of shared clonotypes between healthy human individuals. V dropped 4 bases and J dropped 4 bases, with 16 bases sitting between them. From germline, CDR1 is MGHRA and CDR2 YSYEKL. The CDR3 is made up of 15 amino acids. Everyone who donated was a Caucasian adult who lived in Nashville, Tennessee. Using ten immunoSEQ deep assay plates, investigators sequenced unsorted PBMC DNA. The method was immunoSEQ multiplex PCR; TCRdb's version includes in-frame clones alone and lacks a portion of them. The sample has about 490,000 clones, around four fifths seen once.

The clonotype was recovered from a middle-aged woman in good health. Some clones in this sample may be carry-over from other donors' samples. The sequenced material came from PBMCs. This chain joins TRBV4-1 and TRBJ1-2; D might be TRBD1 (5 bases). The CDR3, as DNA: TGCGCCAGCAGCCCCTTCCAGGGTGGCGTCTATGGCTACACCTTC. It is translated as CASSPFQGGVYGYTF.